This TCR beta chain was profiled in a study of response to subunit inactivated influenza vaccine. General observations from the study: The authors put forward the suggestion that each seasonal influenza vaccination may bring in only a limited number of new T cells.

This clonotype was counted only a few times. Its antigen is currently unknown. The length of the CDR3 is 14 residues. Germline V gene data show CDR1 as MNHEY and CDR2 as SVGEGT. V was pared by 10 bases and J by 0 bases, with 5 bases of the junction left unmatched. TCRdb reprocessed the RT-PCR reads with MiXCR, giving one entry per CDR3 protein. This sample has hundreds of thousands of distinct CDR3 sequences, with roughly 22% found just once. The sample in question was PBMCs from blood, obtained 21 months after vaccination. The TCR sequence derives from a man between 45 and 75 years old who received an inactivated influenza vaccine. The chain employs TRBV6-2 or TRBV6-3 and TRBJ2-1, with 8 bases that match TRBD2. In DNA, the CDR3 is TGTGCCATCGGGAGGGGGAGCTCCTACAATGAGCAGTTCTTC. Translating it yields CAIGRGSSYNEQFF.